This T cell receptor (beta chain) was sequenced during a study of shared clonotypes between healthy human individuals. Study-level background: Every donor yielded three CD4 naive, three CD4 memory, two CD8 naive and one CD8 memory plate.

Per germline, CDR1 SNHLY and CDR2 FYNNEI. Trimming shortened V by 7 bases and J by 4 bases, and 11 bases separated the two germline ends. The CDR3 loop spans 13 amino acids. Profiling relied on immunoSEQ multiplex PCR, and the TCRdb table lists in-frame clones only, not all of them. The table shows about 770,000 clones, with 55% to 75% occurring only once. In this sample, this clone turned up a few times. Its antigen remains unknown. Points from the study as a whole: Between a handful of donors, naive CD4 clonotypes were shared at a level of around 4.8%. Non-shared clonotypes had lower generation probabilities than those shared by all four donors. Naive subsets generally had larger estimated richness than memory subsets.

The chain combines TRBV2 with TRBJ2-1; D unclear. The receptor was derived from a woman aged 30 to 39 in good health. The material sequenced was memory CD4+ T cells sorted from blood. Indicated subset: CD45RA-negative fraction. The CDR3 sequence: CASKVDGYNEQFF. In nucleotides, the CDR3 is TGTGCCAGCAAGGTCGACGGGTACAATGAGCAGTTCTTC.